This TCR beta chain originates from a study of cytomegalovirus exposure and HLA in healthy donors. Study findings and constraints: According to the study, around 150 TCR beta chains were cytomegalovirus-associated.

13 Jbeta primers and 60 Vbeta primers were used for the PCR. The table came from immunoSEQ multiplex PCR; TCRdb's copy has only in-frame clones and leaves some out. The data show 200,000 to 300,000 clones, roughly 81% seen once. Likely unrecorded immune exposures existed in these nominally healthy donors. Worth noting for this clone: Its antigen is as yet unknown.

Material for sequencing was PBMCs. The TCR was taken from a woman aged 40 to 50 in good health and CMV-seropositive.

The CDR3 sequence: CASVSSGRRSYNEQFF. The CDR3 DNA sequence: TGTGCCAGCGTGTCTAGCGGGAGAAGGTCCTACAATGAGCAGTTCTTC. The chain is built from TRBV9 and TRBJ2-1; 10 nucleotides match TRBD2. Germline V gives CDR1 SGDLS, CDR2 YYNGEE. The V gene end was trimmed by 7 bases and the J gene end by 1 base; junction bases not matched to a gene: 8. This CDR3 comprises 16 residues. Supplemented by reference TRBV9 and TRBJ2-1, the full variable domain reads DSGVTQTPKHLITATGQRVTLRCSPRSGDLSVYWYQQSLDQGLQFLIQYYNGEERAKGNILERFSAQQFPDLHSELNLSSLELGDSALYFCASVSSGRRSYNEQFFGPGTRLTVL.